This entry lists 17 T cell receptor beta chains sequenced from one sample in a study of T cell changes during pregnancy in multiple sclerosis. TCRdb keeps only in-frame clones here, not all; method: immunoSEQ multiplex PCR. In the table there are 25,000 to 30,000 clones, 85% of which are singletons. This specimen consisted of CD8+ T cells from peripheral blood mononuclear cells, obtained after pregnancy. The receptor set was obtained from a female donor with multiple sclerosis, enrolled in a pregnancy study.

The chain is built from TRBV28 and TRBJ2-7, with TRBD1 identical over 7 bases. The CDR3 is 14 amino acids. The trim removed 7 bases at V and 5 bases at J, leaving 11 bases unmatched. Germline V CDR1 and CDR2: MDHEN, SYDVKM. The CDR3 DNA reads TGTGCCAGCAAGCGGTTCGGGACAGCCCACGAGCAGTACTTC. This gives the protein CASKRFGTAHEQYF.

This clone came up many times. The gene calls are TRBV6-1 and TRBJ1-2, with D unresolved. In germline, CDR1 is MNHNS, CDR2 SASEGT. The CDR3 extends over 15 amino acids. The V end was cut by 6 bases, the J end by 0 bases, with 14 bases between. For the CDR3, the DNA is TGTGCCAGCAGCCTTTGGGCCGATACTAACTATGGCTACACCTTC. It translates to CASSLWADTNYGYTF.

CDR3 in DNA: TGTGCCAGCAGCTTCGGCAGGGAGAACACCGGGGAGCTGTTTTTT. Its translation: CASSFGRENTGELFF. The J gene is TRBJ2-2, the V gene TRBV7-9, with D perhaps matching TRBD1 (5 bases). CDR1 SEHNR and CDR2 FQNEAQ come from the germline V gene (reference sequence). V lost 3 bases to trimming and J lost 1 base, with 9 bases between them. The CDR3 consists of 15 residues.

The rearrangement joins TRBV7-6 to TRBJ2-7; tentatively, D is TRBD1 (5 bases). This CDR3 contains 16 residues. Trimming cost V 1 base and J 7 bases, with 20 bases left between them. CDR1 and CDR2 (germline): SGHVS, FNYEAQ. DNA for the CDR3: TGTGCCAGCAGCTTAGGGATAGGACAACTCCGTTGGGAGCAGTACTTC. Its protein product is CASSLGIGQLRWEQYF.

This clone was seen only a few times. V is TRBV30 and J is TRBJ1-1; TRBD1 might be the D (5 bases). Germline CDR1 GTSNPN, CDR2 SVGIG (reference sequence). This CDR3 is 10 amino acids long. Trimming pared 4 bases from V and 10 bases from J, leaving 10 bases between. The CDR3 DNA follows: TGTGCCTGGACTGGGGCTGGAGCTTTCTTT. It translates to CAWTGAGAFF. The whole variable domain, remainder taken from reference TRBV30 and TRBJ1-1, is SQTIHQWPATLVQPVGSPLSLECTVEGTSNPNLYWYRQAAGRGLQLLFYSVGIGQISSEVPQNLSASRPQDRQFILSSKKLLLSDSGFYLCAWTGAGAFFGQGTRLTVV.

CDR3 amino acids: CASSLTTGAAGYEQYF. In DNA form, the CDR3 reads TGTGCCAGCAGTTTAACAACCGGGGCAGCGGGCTACGAGCAGTACTTC. The chain links TRBV27 to TRBJ2-7; D is perhaps TRBD2 (6 bases). There are 16 residues in the CDR3. Trimming took 2 bases from V and 3 from J, leaving 17 bases between them. Germline CDR1 MNHEY, CDR2 SMNVEV (reference sequence).

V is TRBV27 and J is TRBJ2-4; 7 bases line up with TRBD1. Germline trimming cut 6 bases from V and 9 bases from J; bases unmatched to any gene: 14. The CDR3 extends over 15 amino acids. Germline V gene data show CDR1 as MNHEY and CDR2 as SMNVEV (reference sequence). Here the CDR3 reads CASSLAPDRAGIQYF. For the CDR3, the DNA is TGTGCCAGCAGCCTTGCCCCCGACAGGGCGGGCATTCAGTACTTC.

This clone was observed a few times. The CDR3 is CASSKPTSGGGGELFF. In DNA, the CDR3 is TGTGCCAGCAGTAAGCCGACTAGCGGGGGCGGCGGGGAGCTGTTTTTT. The chain recombines TRBV2 with TRBJ2-2; 12 bases align to TRBD2. The CDR3 runs 16 residues. After removal of 5 bases from V and 7 bases from J, the junction contained 8 bases not matched to a gene. Germline lookup yields CDR1 SNHLY and CDR2 FYNNEI.

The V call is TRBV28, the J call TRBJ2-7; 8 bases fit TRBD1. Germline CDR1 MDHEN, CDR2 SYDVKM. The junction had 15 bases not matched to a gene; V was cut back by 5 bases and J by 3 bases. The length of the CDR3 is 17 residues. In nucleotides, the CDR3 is TGTGCCAGCAGTCTAACCTGGGAGGACAGGGCGAACTACGAGCAGTACTTC. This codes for CASSLTWEDRANYEQYF.

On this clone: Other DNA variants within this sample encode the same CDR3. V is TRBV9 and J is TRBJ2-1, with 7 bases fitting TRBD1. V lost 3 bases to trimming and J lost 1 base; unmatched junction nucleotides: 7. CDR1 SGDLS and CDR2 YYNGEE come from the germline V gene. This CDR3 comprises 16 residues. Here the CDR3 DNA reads TGTGCCAGCAGCGACCGAACAGGGGTGTCCTACAATGAGCAGTTCTTC. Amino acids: CASSDRTGVSYNEQFF.

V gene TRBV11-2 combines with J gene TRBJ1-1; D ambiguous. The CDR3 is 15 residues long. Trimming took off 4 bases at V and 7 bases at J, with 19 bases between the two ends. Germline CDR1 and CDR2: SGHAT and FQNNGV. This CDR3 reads CASSSRSEGRVEAFF. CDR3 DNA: TGTGCCAGCAGCTCCCGGTCCGAGGGAAGGGTTGAAGCTTTCTTT. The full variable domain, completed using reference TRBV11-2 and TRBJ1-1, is EAGVAQSPRYKIIEKRQSVAFWCNPISGHATLYWYQQILGQGPKLLIQFQNNGVVDDSQLPKDRFSAERLKGVDSTLKIQPAKLEDSAVYLCASSSRSEGRVEAFFGQGTRLTVV.

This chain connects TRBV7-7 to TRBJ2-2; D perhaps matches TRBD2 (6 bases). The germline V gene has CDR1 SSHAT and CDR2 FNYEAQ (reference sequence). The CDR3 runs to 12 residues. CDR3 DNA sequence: TGTGCTAGCGGCCAGGGAACCGGGGAGCTGTTTTTT. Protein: CASGQGTGELFF.

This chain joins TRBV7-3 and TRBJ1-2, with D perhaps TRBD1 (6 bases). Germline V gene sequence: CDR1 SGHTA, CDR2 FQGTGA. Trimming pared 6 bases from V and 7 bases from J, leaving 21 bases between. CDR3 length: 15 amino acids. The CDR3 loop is CASSPDGGGVGGYTF. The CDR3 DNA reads TGTGCCAGCAGTCCTGATGGAGGGGGGGTTGGTGGCTACACCTTC.

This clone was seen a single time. In DNA form, the CDR3 reads TGTGCCAGCTCACCACCGAAAGGGGAAGCGAACACCGGGGAGCTGTTTTTT. Amino acids: CASSPPKGEANTGELFF. V gene TRBV18 combines with J gene TRBJ2-2, with TRBD1 as a possible D gene (5 bases). CDR1 and CDR2 (germline): KGHSH, LQKENI. The CDR3 is 17 amino acids. The germline V and J ends were trimmed by 0 bases and 0 bases, with 11 bases remaining between them.

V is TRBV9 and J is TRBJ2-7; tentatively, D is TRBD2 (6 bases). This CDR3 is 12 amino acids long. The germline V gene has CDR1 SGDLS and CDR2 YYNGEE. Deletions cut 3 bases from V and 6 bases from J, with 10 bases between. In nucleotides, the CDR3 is TGTGCCAGCAGCGCAGGAGGGGCCGAGCAGTACTTC. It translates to CASSAGGAEQYF.

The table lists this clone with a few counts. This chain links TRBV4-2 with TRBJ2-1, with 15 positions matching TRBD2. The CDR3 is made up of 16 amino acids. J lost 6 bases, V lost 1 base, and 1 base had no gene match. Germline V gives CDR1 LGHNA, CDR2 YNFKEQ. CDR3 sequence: CASSQGTSGGANEQFF. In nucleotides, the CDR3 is TGTGCCAGCAGCCAAGGGACTAGCGGGGGGGCCAATGAGCAGTTCTTC.

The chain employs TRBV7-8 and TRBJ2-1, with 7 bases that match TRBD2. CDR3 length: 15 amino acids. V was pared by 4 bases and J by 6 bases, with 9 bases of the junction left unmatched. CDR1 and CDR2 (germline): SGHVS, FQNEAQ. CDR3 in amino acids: CASSSSPGEGNEQFF. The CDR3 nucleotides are TGTGCCAGCAGCTCTAGCCCGGGGGAGGGCAATGAGCAGTTCTTC.